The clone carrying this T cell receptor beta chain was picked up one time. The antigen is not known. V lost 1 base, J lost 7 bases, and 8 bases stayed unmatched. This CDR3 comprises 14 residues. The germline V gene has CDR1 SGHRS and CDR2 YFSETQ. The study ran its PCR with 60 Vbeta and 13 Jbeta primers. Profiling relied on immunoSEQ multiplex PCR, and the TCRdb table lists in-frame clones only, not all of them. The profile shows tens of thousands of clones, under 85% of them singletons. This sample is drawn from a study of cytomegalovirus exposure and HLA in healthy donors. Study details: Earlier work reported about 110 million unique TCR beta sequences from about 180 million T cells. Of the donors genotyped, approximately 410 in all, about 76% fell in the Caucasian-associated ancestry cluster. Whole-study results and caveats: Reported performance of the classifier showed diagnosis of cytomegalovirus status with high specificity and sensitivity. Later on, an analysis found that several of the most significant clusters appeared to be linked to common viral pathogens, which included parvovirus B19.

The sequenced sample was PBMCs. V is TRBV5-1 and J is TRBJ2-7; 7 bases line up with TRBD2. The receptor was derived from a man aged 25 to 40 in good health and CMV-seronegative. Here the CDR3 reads CASSLIAGVGEQYF. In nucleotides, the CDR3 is TGCGCCAGCAGCTTGATTGCGGGAGTCGGGGAGCAGTACTTC.